This T cell receptor beta chain originates from a study of OX40 agonist ivuxolimab in advanced cancers. Across the whole study: In this trial design, patients received ivuxolimab intravenously at 0.01 to 10 mg/kg every 2 weeks. Patients with hepatocellular carcinoma, melanoma, renal cell or head and neck cancer made up the dose-escalation patients. Study results and caveats: Dosing at 0.1 to 3.0 mg/kg was accompanied by clonal expansion of CD4+ and CD8+ blood T cells by week 6.

Libraries were prepared by immunoSEQ multiplex PCR; TCRdb keeps only in-frame clonotypes and omits some of them. The data show 90,000 to 100,000 clones, around 85% seen once. The V segment lost 1 base and the J segment 5 bases; nucleotides outside the gene matches: 7. Germline V gene sequence: CDR1 SGHTA, CDR2 FQGNSA. CDR3 length: 15 amino acids. With regard to this clone: The antigen remains undetermined.

Sequencing used CD4+ or CD8+ T cells sorted from blood, obtained in a trial of the OX40 agonist ivuxolimab. The sequence was obtained from an adult with an advanced solid tumor such as melanoma, head and neck, liver or kidney cancer. The genes are TRBV7-2 and TRBJ1-2; 7 nucleotides match TRBD1. DNA of the CDR3: TGTGCCAGCAGCTTAGAGGCAGGGGGTGATTATGGCTACACCTTC. Its translation: CASSLEAGGDYGYTF.